This TCR beta chain was sequenced in a study of cytomegalovirus exposure and HLA in healthy donors. Study-level findings and limits: The study recorded some 160 TCR beta chains that were cytomegalovirus-associated. A later analysis, which compared TCR beta chains of equal frequency, found the HLA-associated ones more clonally expanded. Most of the TCR beta V segments (in an earlier analysis) were productive either about 87% or about 30% of the time.

Germline V gene data show CDR1 as SGHRS and CDR2 as YFSETQ. The CDR3 spans 12 residues. V lost 10 bases, J lost 0 bases, and 4 bases stayed unmatched. Healthy bone marrow donors made up the cohort. This clone was found a few times. Its matching antigen is unknown. Both 60 Vbeta primers and 13 Jbeta primers went into the PCR. Generated by immunoSEQ multiplex PCR, the TCRdb table keeps only in-frame clones and is missing some. The data show some 140,000 clones, about 76% seen once. The clonotype was recovered from a woman aged 40 to 50 in good health and CMV-seronegative. The chain recombines TRBV5-1 with TRBJ2-7, with TRBD2 matching over 7 bases. Sequenced: PBMCs. CDR3 residues: CAGRDYSYEQYF. In nucleotides, the CDR3 is TGCGCCGGCCGGGACTACTCCTACGAGCAGTACTTC.